These T cell receptor beta chains were read from a single sample in a study of T cell repertoires in cytomegalovirus infection. These receptors have no identified antigens. One entry per CDR3 protein results from TCRdb running MiXCR on the reads. The sample includes 150,000 to 200,000 distinct CDR3 sequences, roughly 20% of them seen just once. This material consisted of CD8+ T cells from cultured PBMCs, taken from culture after CMV antigen stimulation. These receptors all stem from a human donor in good health (CMV status not recorded). Some clones in this sample may be carry-over from other donors' samples. Both conserved end residues are part of each CDR3. The D gene is left open where the match is weak. Rows give clone size only sometimes, using once, few, many, or a class for an expanded clone.

clone_size: NA; d_call: NA; v_call: TRBV7-2; j_call: TRBJ1-4; cdr3_aa: CASSLNPIREEKLFF; cdr3_nt: TGTGCCAGCAGTTTAAACCCCATCAGGGAGGAAAAACTGTTTTTT
clone_size: NA; d_call: NA; v_call: TRBV7-3; j_call: TRBJ2-2; cdr3_aa: CASSPGGTANTGELFF; cdr3_nt: TGTGCCAGCAGCCCAGGAGGGACAGCGAACACCGGGGAGCTGTTTTTT
clone_size: NA; d_call: NA; v_call: TRBV9; j_call: TRBJ2-3; cdr3_aa: CASSQYASSTDTQYF; cdr3_nt: TGTGCCAGCAGCCAATATGCTTCTAGCACAGATACGCAGTATTTT
clone_size: few; d_call: NA; v_call: TRBV7-9; j_call: TRBJ1-1; cdr3_aa: CAAGRNTEAFF; cdr3_nt: TGTGCGGCCGGAAGGAACACTGAAGCTTTCTTT
clone_size: NA; d_call: TRBD2; v_call: TRBV6-5; j_call: TRBJ2-5; cdr3_aa: CASSYSRSGGAGWETQYF; cdr3_nt: TGTGCCAGCAGTTACTCGAGGAGCGGGGGGGCGGGATGGGAGACCCAGTACTTC
clone_size: few; d_call: NA; v_call: TRBV7-2; j_call: TRBJ2-1; cdr3_aa: CASSLGVAFAYNEQFF; cdr3_nt: TGTGCCAGCAGCTTAGGGGTTGCGTTCGCCTACAATGAGCAGTTCTTC
clone_size: NA; d_call: TRBD1; v_call: TRBV12-3/TRBV12-4; j_call: TRBJ1-1; cdr3_aa: CASSPQGLEAFF; cdr3_nt: TGTGCCAGCAGTCCACAGGGGCTTGAAGCTTTCTTT
clone_size: NA; d_call: TRBD2; v_call: TRBV12-3/TRBV12-4; j_call: TRBJ2-3; cdr3_aa: CASSSPGLAGVTDTQYF; cdr3_nt: TGTGCCAGCAGTTCCCCAGGACTAGCGGGCGTAACAGATACGCAGTATTTT
clone_size: many; d_call: NA; v_call: TRBV7-2; j_call: TRBJ1-5; cdr3_aa: CASSLGSVEPQHF; cdr3_nt: TGTGCCAGCAGCTTAGGGTCGGTTGAGCCCCAGCATTTT
clone_size: few; d_call: NA; v_call: TRBV7-8; j_call: TRBJ1-1; cdr3_aa: CAAGGGVNTEAFF; cdr3_nt: TGTGCCGCGGGGGGTGGGGTGAACACTGAAGCTTTCTTT
clone_size: NA; d_call: TRBD1; v_call: TRBV11-2; j_call: TRBJ1-1; cdr3_aa: CASSSRTGEGTEAFF; cdr3_nt: TGTGCCAGCAGCTCTAGGACAGGGGAGGGCACTGAAGCTTTCTTT
clone_size: few; d_call: TRBD1; v_call: TRBV7-2; j_call: TRBJ1-4; cdr3_aa: CASSQYLVEQGVDEKLFF; cdr3_nt: TGTGCCAGCAGCCAATATCTCGTCGAACAGGGGGTTGATGAAAAACTGTTTTTT
clone_size: NA; d_call: NA; v_call: TRBV6-2/TRBV6-3; j_call: TRBJ2-3; cdr3_aa: CASSPAASTDTQYF; cdr3_nt: TGTGCCAGCAGTCCCGCGGCAAGCACAGATACGCAGTATTTT
clone_size: NA; d_call: NA; v_call: TRBV12-3/TRBV12-4; j_call: TRBJ1-2; cdr3_aa: CASNIRGVEDGYTF; cdr3_nt: TGTGCCAGCAATATTCGGGGGGTCGAGGATGGCTACACCTTC
clone_size: many; d_call: NA; v_call: TRBV12-3/TRBV12-4; j_call: TRBJ1-5; cdr3_aa: CASSSDRSNQPQHF; cdr3_nt: TGTGCCAGCAGTTCTGACAGGAGCAATCAGCCCCAGCATTTT
clone_size: NA; d_call: NA; v_call: TRBV12-3/TRBV12-4; j_call: TRBJ1-3; cdr3_aa: CASSFNQEGNTIYF; cdr3_nt: TGTGCCAGCAGTTTCAACCAAGAAGGAAACACCATATATTTT
clone_size: NA; d_call: TRBD2; v_call: TRBV7-2; j_call: TRBJ2-3; cdr3_aa: CASSLGGTSGGADTQYF; cdr3_nt: TGTGCCAGCAGCTTAGGCGGGACTAGCGGGGGGGCCGATACGCAGTATTTT
clone_size: few; d_call: TRBD1; v_call: TRBV7-9; j_call: TRBJ1-5; cdr3_aa: CASSSGRDREPNQPQHF; cdr3_nt: TGTGCCAGCAGCTCTGGTAGGGACAGGGAACCGAATCAGCCCCAGCATTTT
clone_size: few; d_call: TRBD1; v_call: TRBV10-3; j_call: TRBJ2-1; cdr3_aa: CAISKLDREPYNEQFF; cdr3_nt: TGTGCCATCAGTAAACTTGACAGGGAACCCTACAATGAGCAGTTCTTC
clone_size: NA; d_call: NA; v_call: TRBV7-9; j_call: TRBJ1-2; cdr3_aa: CASSSPGTYNNYGYTF; cdr3_nt: TGTGCCAGCAGCTCTCCCGGGACCTACAATAACTATGGCTACACCTTC
clone_size: few; d_call: NA; v_call: TRBV2; j_call: TRBJ2-6; cdr3_aa: CASRPDSGANVLTF; cdr3_nt: TGTGCCAGCAGACCTGACTCTGGGGCCAACGTCCTGACTTTC
clone_size: few; d_call: NA; v_call: TRBV5-1; j_call: TRBJ2-3; cdr3_aa: CASKNNTDTQYF; cdr3_nt: TGCGCCAGCAAGAACAACACAGATACGCAGTATTTT
clone_size: NA; d_call: TRBD2; v_call: TRBV7-9; j_call: TRBJ2-5; cdr3_aa: CASSLRGGDQETQYF; cdr3_nt: TGTGCCAGCAGCTTGCGGGGAGGGGACCAAGAGACCCAGTACTTC
clone_size: few; d_call: NA; v_call: TRBV7-2; j_call: TRBJ1-1; cdr3_aa: CASTPEPQNTEAFF; cdr3_nt: TGTGCCAGCACCCCCGAGCCGCAGAACACTGAAGCTTTCTTT
clone_size: few; d_call: NA; v_call: TRBV28; j_call: TRBJ2-5; cdr3_aa: CASRLEQWGAETQYF; cdr3_nt: TGTGCCAGCAGGCTTGAGCAATGGGGAGCAGAGACCCAGTACTTC
clone_size: NA; d_call: NA; v_call: TRBV29-1; j_call: TRBJ1-1; cdr3_aa: CSVEGVNTEAFF; cdr3_nt: TGCAGCGTTGAAGGGGTAAACACTGAAGCTTTCTTT
clone_size: NA; d_call: TRBD1; v_call: TRBV27; j_call: TRBJ2-7; cdr3_aa: CASRPTGSYEQYF; cdr3_nt: TGTGCCAGCAGGCCGACAGGGTCCTACGAGCAGTACTTC
clone_size: few; d_call: NA; v_call: TRBV7-9; j_call: TRBJ1-2; cdr3_aa: CASRPSTNYGYTF; cdr3_nt: TGTGCCAGCAGGCCCTCAACTAACTATGGCTACACCTTC
clone_size: NA; d_call: NA; v_call: TRBV6-2/TRBV6-3; j_call: TRBJ1-5; cdr3_aa: CASSYSAGSFPSQPQHF; cdr3_nt: TGTGCCAGCAGTTATTCCGCCGGGAGCTTCCCAAGTCAGCCCCAGCATTTT
clone_size: NA; d_call: NA; v_call: TRBV7-2; j_call: TRBJ2-2; cdr3_aa: CASSIWGAGTGELFF; cdr3_nt: TGTGCCAGCAGCATCTGGGGGGCCGGAACCGGGGAGCTGTTTTTT
clone_size: few; d_call: NA; v_call: TRBV9; j_call: TRBJ2-1; cdr3_aa: CASSVFGVSSYNEQFF; cdr3_nt: TGTGCCAGCAGCGTATTCGGGGTCAGCTCCTACAATGAGCAGTTCTTC
clone_size: few; d_call: TRBD1; v_call: TRBV9; j_call: TRBJ1-1; cdr3_aa: CASSVVGQTGTEAFF; cdr3_nt: TGTGCCAGCAGCGTAGTGGGACAGACGGGGACTGAAGCTTTCTTT
clone_size: NA; d_call: NA; v_call: TRBV4-1; j_call: TRBJ2-2; cdr3_aa: CASSQGQGSGELFF; cdr3_nt: TGCGCCAGCAGCCAAGGGCAGGGGTCCGGGGAGCTGTTTTTT
clone_size: NA; d_call: NA; v_call: TRBV6-8; j_call: TRBJ1-6; cdr3_aa: CASSYSTGANSPLHF; cdr3_nt: TGTGCCAGCAGTTACTCGACCGGGGCCAATTCACCCCTCCACTTT
clone_size: NA; d_call: TRBD2; v_call: TRBV7-2; j_call: TRBJ2-7; cdr3_aa: CASSPISGGGGYEQYF; cdr3_nt: TGTGCCAGCAGCCCCATTTCGGGGGGGGGTGGTTACGAGCAGTACTTC
clone_size: NA; d_call: NA; v_call: TRBV7-2; j_call: TRBJ1-1; cdr3_aa: CASSSRRDTEAFF; cdr3_nt: TGTGCCAGCAGCTCGCGACGGGACACTGAAGCTTTCTTT
clone_size: NA; d_call: TRBD1; v_call: TRBV6-2/TRBV6-3; j_call: TRBJ1-6; cdr3_aa: CASRQQGTRSPLHF; cdr3_nt: TGTGCCAGCAGACAACAGGGGACAAGATCACCCCTCCACTTT
clone_size: few; d_call: TRBD1; v_call: TRBV20-1; j_call: TRBJ1-1; cdr3_aa: CSARDPTGKNTEAFF; cdr3_nt: TGCAGTGCTAGAGACCCGACAGGGAAGAACACTGAAGCTTTCTTT
clone_size: NA; d_call: NA; v_call: TRBV7-9; j_call: TRBJ1-5; cdr3_aa: CASSSHWDTDQPQHF; cdr3_nt: TGTGCCAGCAGCTCTCACTGGGACACTGATCAGCCCCAGCATTTT
clone_size: once; d_call: NA; v_call: TRBV14; j_call: TRBJ2-7; cdr3_aa: CASSPLFGALEQYF; cdr3_nt: TGTGCCAGCAGCCCATTGTTTGGGGCCCTCGAGCAGTACTTC
clone_size: NA; d_call: NA; v_call: TRBV7-2; j_call: TRBJ1-1; cdr3_aa: CASSLRSFTEAFF; cdr3_nt: TGTGCCAGCAGCTTACGTAGTTTCACTGAAGCTTTCTTT
clone_size: once; d_call: NA; v_call: TRBV9; j_call: TRBJ2-3; cdr3_aa: CASSPGQGGAGTDTQYF; cdr3_nt: TGTGCCAGCAGCCCCGGTCAAGGGGGGGCGGGCACAGATACGCAGTATTTT
clone_size: NA; d_call: NA; v_call: TRBV5-1; j_call: TRBJ2-7; cdr3_aa: CASSPDGTYEQYF; cdr3_nt: TGCGCCAGCAGCCCGGACGGAACCTACGAGCAGTACTTC
clone_size: NA; d_call: TRBD1; v_call: TRBV28; j_call: TRBJ2-3; cdr3_aa: CASSWTGGGDTQYF; cdr3_nt: TGTGCCAGCAGCTGGACAGGGGGCGGAGATACGCAGTATTTT
clone_size: NA; d_call: NA; v_call: TRBV7-3; j_call: TRBJ2-3; cdr3_aa: CASSPLSGPSRDTQYF; cdr3_nt: TGTGCCAGCAGCCCCCTTAGCGGTCCAAGTCGGGATACGCAGTATTTT
clone_size: NA; d_call: TRBD1; v_call: TRBV27; j_call: TRBJ1-1; cdr3_aa: CASSLVAGGNENTEAFF; cdr3_nt: TGTGCCAGCAGTTTAGTCGCAGGGGGCAACGAGAACACTGAAGCTTTCTTT
clone_size: NA; d_call: NA; v_call: TRBV2; j_call: TRBJ1-1; cdr3_aa: CATEVNTEAFF; cdr3_nt: TGTGCGACCGAGGTGAACACTGAAGCTTTCTTT
clone_size: NA; d_call: NA; v_call: TRBV5-6; j_call: TRBJ1-1; cdr3_aa: CASSLGSRVRGEAFF; cdr3_nt: TGTGCCAGCAGCTTAGGGTCGAGGGTTCGAGGTGAAGCTTTCTTT
clone_size: NA; d_call: TRBD2; v_call: TRBV7-6; j_call: TRBJ2-1; cdr3_aa: CASSGPERGVHNEQFF; cdr3_nt: TGTGCCAGCAGCGGTCCCGAGCGGGGGGTTCACAATGAGCAGTTCTTC
clone_size: few; d_call: TRBD2; v_call: TRBV7-2; j_call: TRBJ2-3; cdr3_aa: CASSSPQGREGGIDTQYF; cdr3_nt: TGTGCCAGCAGCTCCCCCCAAGGCCGGGAGGGGGGGATAGATACGCAGTATTTT
clone_size: NA; d_call: TRBD1; v_call: TRBV7-9; j_call: TRBJ2-3; cdr3_aa: CASGTGGPDTQYF; cdr3_nt: TGTGCCAGCGGGACAGGGGGACCAGATACGCAGTATTTT
clone_size: many; d_call: TRBD1; v_call: TRBV12-3/TRBV12-4; j_call: TRBJ1-1; cdr3_aa: CASSIRQGNTEAFF; cdr3_nt: TGTGCCAGCAGTATCCGACAGGGGAACACTGAAGCTTTCTTT
clone_size: NA; d_call: NA; v_call: TRBV10-3; j_call: TRBJ1-6; cdr3_aa: CAISDRGSSYNSPLHF; cdr3_nt: TGTGCCATCAGTGACCGCGGGAGCTCCTATAATTCACCCCTCCACTTT
clone_size: few; d_call: TRBD1; v_call: TRBV7-9; j_call: TRBJ1-1; cdr3_aa: CASSPPQGTNTEAFF; cdr3_nt: TGTGCCAGCAGCCCCCCACAGGGGACGAACACTGAAGCTTTCTTT
clone_size: few; d_call: TRBD1; v_call: TRBV9; j_call: TRBJ2-5; cdr3_aa: CASRGTEETQYF; cdr3_nt: TGTGCCAGCAGGGGGACAGAAGAGACCCAGTACTTC
clone_size: few; d_call: TRBD1; v_call: TRBV7-9; j_call: TRBJ2-7; cdr3_aa: CASSSAGGLSSYEQYF; cdr3_nt: TGTGCCAGCAGCTCCGCAGGGGGCTTATCTTCTTACGAGCAGTACTTC
clone_size: NA; d_call: TRBD1; v_call: TRBV28; j_call: TRBJ1-2; cdr3_aa: CASSSRGQVHGYTF; cdr3_nt: TGTGCCAGCAGCTCCCGAGGACAGGTTCATGGCTACACCTTC
clone_size: NA; d_call: NA; v_call: TRBV6-2/TRBV6-3; j_call: TRBJ1-5; cdr3_aa: CASSAQVYSNQPQHF; cdr3_nt: TGTGCCAGCAGTGCGCAGGTCTATAGCAATCAGCCCCAGCATTTT
clone_size: NA; d_call: NA; v_call: TRBV7-2; j_call: TRBJ1-2; cdr3_aa: CASNLQGDGYTF; cdr3_nt: TGTGCCAGCAACCTACAGGGTGATGGCTACACCTTC
clone_size: NA; d_call: TRBD1; v_call: TRBV6-2/TRBV6-3; j_call: TRBJ1-5; cdr3_aa: CASSMTGDHQPQHF; cdr3_nt: TGTGCCAGCAGCATGACAGGGGACCATCAGCCCCAGCATTTT